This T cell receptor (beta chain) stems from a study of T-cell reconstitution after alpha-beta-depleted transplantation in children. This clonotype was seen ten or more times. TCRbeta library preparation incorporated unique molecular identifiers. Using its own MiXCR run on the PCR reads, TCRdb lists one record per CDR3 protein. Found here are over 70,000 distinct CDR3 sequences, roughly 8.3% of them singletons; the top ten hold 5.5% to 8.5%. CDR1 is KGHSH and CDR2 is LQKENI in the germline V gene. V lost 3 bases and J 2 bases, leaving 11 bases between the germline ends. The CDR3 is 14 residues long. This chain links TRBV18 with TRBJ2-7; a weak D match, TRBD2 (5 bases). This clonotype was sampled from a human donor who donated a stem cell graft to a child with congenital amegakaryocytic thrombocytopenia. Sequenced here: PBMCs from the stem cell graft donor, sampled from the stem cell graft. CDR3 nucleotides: TGTGCCAGCTCACCGGAGGCAGGACCCTACGAGCAGTACTTC. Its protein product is CASSPEAGPYEQYF.